The TCR beta chain described here comes from a study of T cells after yellow fever vaccination (dated 2019 in TCRdb). Turning to the overall study: Libraries from fractions with low cell numbers were prepared with the SMART-Seq v4 Ultra Low Input RNA kit. To follow T-cell clones before and after both primary and booster YFV17D yellow fever vaccination, bulk TCR alpha and beta repertoires underwent longitudinal sequencing. The cohort comprised two healthy male donors, one aged 18 to 29 and one aged 30 to 39 years. Blood was collected at multiple timepoints before and after primary and secondary immunization, and bulk PBMC replicates and cell subsets were isolated. Overall study results and their limits: Only two donors were included in the study, so the extent to which the findings can be generalized is limited. Most clones expanded after primary vaccination were re-detected after the booster (around 96% of CD4 and around 88% of CD8), suggesting broad memory maintenance. FACS-sorted repertoires could contain abundant contaminating clonotypes from the bulk population, so computational filtering was required. The secondary T-cell response was found to be weaker but faster than the primary response, with a peak reached on day 5 rather than on day 15. A small share of clonotypes was detected in both CD4 and CD8 compartments, with the overlap likely arising from convergent recombination.

The treatment or condition label corresponds to: live attenuated yellow fever vaccine strain. At each blood-draw timepoint, two biological replicates of bulk PBMCs were collected. A standard Ficoll-Paque protocol was used to isolate PBMCs from peripheral blood. TriZol was used to extract RNA from bulk PBMCs, from CD4 and CD8 fractions, and from dextramer-positive and dextramer-negative fractions. This clonotype has just a few counts. There is no known antigen for this receptor. No base qualities exist here, and no much larger clone lies one base off it. These reads were obtained on an Illumina NovaSeq 6000. TCR cDNA was synthesized by 5'RACE template switching, through which a universal primer site and unique molecular identifiers were introduced. Priming of cDNA synthesis was performed from both the TCR alpha and TCR beta constant segments. Library amplification involved two PCR steps, and the second step added sample barcodes and sequencing adapters. Sequencing of libraries was performed on Illumina HiSeq 2500 (2x100 bp) or NovaSeq (2x150 bp). In the paper's pipeline: Reads were demultiplexed and collapsed into UMI consensus sequences with MIGEC, and V(D)J alignment was performed with MiXCR. Vaccine-responding clonotypes were defined with edgeR using replicate PBMC samples, requiring FDR below 0.01 and a log2 fold change above 5 up to day 15. Bulk clonotypes were assigned CD4 or CD8 identity according to which sequenced CD4 or CD8 repertoire held them at higher abundance. TCRdb redid the processing of the public reads, applying fastp at Q25 and MiXCR, and retained in-frame beta chains. Each entry merges the rows of one CDR3 protein and shows their most common DNA and genes. The authors' filters were not applied to this entry. Present in this sample are 250,000 to 400,000 distinct CDR3 sequences, over 4% of which were seen just once. Of the sample, around 25% falls within the top ten clones.

The sample was PBMCs, taken 5 days after the yellow fever booster vaccination. The TCR was taken from a man aged 18 to 30 who received the YFV17D yellow fever vaccine.

Here the CDR3 is given as CAIRPRVAGSYNEQFF. The sequenced DNA is TGTGCCATCAGGCCCCGGGTAGCGGGGTCCTACAATGAGCAGTTCTTC. This receptor chain uses TRBV10-3 and TRBJ2-1, and 8 junction bases match TRBD2. In the germline V gene, CDR1 corresponds to ENHRY and CDR2 to SYGVKD. Germline trimming: 6 bases from V, 1 base from J; junction bases outside gene matches: 8. The CDR3 goes from the cysteine to the phenylalanine over 16 residues. Of all the DNA, just the CDR3 is kept, 48 bases in frame from base 1.